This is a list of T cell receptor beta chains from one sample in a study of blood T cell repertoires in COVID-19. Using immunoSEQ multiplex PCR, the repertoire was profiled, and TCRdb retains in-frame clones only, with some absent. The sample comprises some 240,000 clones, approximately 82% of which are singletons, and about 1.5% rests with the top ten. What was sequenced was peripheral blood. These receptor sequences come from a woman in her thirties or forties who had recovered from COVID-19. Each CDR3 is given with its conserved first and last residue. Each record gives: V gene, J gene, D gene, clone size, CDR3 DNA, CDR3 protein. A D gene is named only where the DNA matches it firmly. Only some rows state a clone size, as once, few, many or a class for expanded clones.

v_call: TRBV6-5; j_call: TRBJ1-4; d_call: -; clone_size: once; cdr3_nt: TGTGCCAGCAGTTACTCGGGACCTCGGGGGGAAAAACTGTTTTTT; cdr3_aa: CASSYSGPRGEKLFF
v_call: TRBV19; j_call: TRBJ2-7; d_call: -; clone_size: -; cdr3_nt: TGTGCCAGTAGCGCCGGACTTCTATACGAGCAGTACTTC; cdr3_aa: CASSAGLLYEQYF
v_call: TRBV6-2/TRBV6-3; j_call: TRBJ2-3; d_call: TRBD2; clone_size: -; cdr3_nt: TGTGCCAGCAGTTACTCGGGTGCGGGGGGCACAGATACGCAGTATTTT; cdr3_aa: CASSYSGAGGTDTQYF
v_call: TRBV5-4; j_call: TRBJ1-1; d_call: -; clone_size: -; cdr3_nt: TGTGCCAGCAGCTTGAAGTTTTCGGGACATAGTTATTCGAACACTGAAGCTTTCTTT; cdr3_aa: CASSLKFSGHSYSNTEAFF
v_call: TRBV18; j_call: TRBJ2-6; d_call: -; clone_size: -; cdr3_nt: TGTGCCAGCTCACGGTCGAGGGACTCTGGGGCCAACGTCCTGACTTTC; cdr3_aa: CASSRSRDSGANVLTF
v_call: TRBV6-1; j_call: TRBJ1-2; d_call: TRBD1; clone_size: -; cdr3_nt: TGTGCCAGCAGTGAAGTCCGAAGCGGGACAGGGGGAGGCTACACCTTC; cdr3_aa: CASSEVRSGTGGGYTF
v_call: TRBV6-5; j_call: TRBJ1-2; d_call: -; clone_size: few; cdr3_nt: TGTGCCAGCAGAAACTTCCGGACTTCCTATGGCTACACCTTC; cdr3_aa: CASRNFRTSYGYTF
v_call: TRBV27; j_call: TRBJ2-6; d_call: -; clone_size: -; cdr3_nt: TGTGCCAGCAGTTTTGGCGGCGAGCCTGGGGCCAACGTCCTGACTTTC; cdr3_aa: CASSFGGEPGANVLTF
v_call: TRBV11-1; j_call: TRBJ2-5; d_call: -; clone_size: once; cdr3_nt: TGTGCCAGCAGCTCTCGATCGGGGGAAGAGACCCAGTACTTC; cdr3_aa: CASSSRSGEETQYF
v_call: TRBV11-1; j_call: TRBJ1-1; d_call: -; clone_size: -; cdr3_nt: TGTGCCAGCAGCTTCCAGGGCAACACTGAAGCTTTCTTT; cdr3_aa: CASSFQGNTEAFF
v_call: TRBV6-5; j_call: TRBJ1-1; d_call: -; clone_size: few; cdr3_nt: TGTGCCAGCAGCCAGATTGAACAGGGTGAAGCTTTCTTT; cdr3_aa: CASSQIEQGEAFF
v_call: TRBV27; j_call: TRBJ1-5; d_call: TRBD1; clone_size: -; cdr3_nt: TGTGCCAGCCGGGACAGATTCAATCAGCCCCAGCATTTT; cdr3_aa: CASRDRFNQPQHF
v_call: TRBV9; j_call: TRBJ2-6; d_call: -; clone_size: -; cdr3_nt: TGTGCCAGCAGCGTAGAAGGGGCTGGGGCCAACGTCCTGACTTTC; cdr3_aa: CASSVEGAGANVLTF